The table lists the clone carrying this T cell receptor (beta chain) with a few counts. The data originate from a study of technical replicates of blood from a few donors. The length of the CDR3 is 15 residues. V lost 1 base to trimming and J lost 2 bases, with 11 bases between them. From germline, CDR1 is MNHNS and CDR2 SASEGT. Repertoires were generated with immunoSEQ multiplex PCR, while TCRdb's copy carries only in-frame clones and drops some. This table holds 74,000 or so clones, about 93% found once. This TCR was sampled from a human donor in good health. Sequenced input: T cells isolated from PBMCs. J is TRBJ2-5 and V is TRBV6-1, with D possibly TRBD2 on 7 matching bases. The CDR3 spells CASSEGGGQQETQYF. CDR3 DNA sequence: TGTGCCAGCAGTGAAGGCGGGGGCCAGCAAGAGACCCAGTACTTC.